This entry concerns a single TCR beta chain. The data originate from a study of T cells after somatic rescue of genetic block. J gave up 1 base and V 4 bases, and 8 bases lay outside the gene matches. The CDR3 is made up of 16 amino acids. Germline CDR1 SGDLS, CDR2 YYNGEE. Clones were read by immunoSEQ multiplex PCR, and TCRdb kept only the in-frame ones, dropping some. The sample has 55,000 to 75,000 clones, 80% to 95% seen once. Material for sequencing was peripheral blood mononuclear cells (PBMCs). The chain recombines TRBV9 with TRBJ2-4; the match to TRBD2 covers 7 bases. This clonotype was obtained from a man aged 35 to 55. CDR3 amino acids: CASSPGLVGAKNIQYF. The CDR3 DNA reads TGTGCCAGCAGCCCAGGACTAGTGGGGGCCAAAAACATTCAGTACTTC.